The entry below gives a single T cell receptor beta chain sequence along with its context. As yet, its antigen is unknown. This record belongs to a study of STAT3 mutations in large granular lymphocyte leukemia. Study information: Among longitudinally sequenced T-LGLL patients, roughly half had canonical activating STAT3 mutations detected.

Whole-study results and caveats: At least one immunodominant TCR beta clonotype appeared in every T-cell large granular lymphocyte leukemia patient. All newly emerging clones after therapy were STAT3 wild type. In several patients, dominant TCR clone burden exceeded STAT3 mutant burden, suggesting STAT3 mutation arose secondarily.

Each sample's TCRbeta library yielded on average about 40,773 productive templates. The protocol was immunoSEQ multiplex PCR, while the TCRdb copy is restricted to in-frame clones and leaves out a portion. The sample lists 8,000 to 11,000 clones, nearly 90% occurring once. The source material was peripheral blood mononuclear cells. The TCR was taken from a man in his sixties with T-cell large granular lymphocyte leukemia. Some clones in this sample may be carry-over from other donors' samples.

In nucleotides, the CDR3 is TGCGCCAGCAGCCTCCGGGACAGGGCGGGAAAAGGAGTCCGGAACACTGAAGCTTTCTTT. This encodes CASSLRDRAGKGVRNTEAFF. The V gene is TRBV4-1, the J gene TRBJ1-1; TRBD1 matches 9 bases. This CDR3 comprises 20 residues. Per germline, CDR1 MGHRA and CDR2 YSYEKL. The J segment lost 1 base and the V segment lost 4 bases, leaving 19 bases of the junction unmatched.